This entry lists 10 T cell receptor beta chains sequenced from one sample in a study of cytomegalovirus exposure and HLA in healthy donors. Primers for the PCR totalled 60 Vbeta and 13 Jbeta. Produced via immunoSEQ multiplex PCR; TCRdb's table is partial and in-frame only. The table includes 100,000 to 150,000 clones, 60% to 80% detected once. Input material: PBMCs. Receptor source: a female donor in good health and CMV-seronegative.

The chain employs TRBV27 and TRBJ2-7; 7 bases fit TRBD2. Per the germline V gene, CDR1 is MNHEY and CDR2 is SMNVEV (reference sequence). V lost 6 bases and J lost 6; bases outside the gene matches: 8. The CDR3 runs 13 residues. The CDR3 coding sequence is TGTGCCAGCAGCCAAACTGGGGGGGTCGAGCAGTACTTC. Protein sequence: CASSQTGGVEQYF.

This clone was counted a single time. The chain is built from TRBV7-3 and TRBJ2-6, with 8 bases lining up with TRBD2. The junction had 4 bases not matched to a gene; V was cut back by 4 bases and J by 2 bases. The CDR3 runs to 16 residues. Germline CDR1 SGHTA, CDR2 FQGTGA. The CDR3 protein is CASSSDGGAGANVLTF. The CDR3 DNA reads as TGTGCCAGCAGCTCCGACGGGGGGGCTGGGGCCAACGTCCTGACTTTC. Looking up the rest from reference TRBV7-3 and TRBJ2-6 gives the full variable domain: GAGVSQTPSNKVTEKGKYVELRCDPISGHTALYWYRQSLGQGPEFLIYFQGTGAADDSGLPNDRFFAVRPEGSVSTLKIQRTERGDSAVYLCASSSDGGAGANVLTFGAGSRLTVL.

The V call is TRBV4-1, the J call TRBJ1-4; a possible D gene is TRBD1 (6 bases). The germline CDR1 and CDR2 sequences are MGHRA and YSYEKL. CDR3 size: 15 residues. The V end was cut by 1 base, the J end by 7 bases, with 13 bases between. The CDR3 DNA follows: TGCGCCAGCAGCCAAGTACAGGGCGAGAGTGAAAAACTGTTTTTT. This encodes CASSQVQGESEKLFF.

CDR3 sequence: CAISDAGSYEQYF. The CDR3 DNA is TGTGCCATCAGTGACGCGGGCTCCTACGAGCAGTACTTC. The V and J genes are TRBV10-3 and TRBJ2-7; D perhaps matches TRBD2 (5 bases). V was shortened by 3 bases and J by 0 bases, with 6 bases between the two germline ends. CDR3 size: 13 residues. CDR1 ENHRY and CDR2 SYGVKD come from the germline V gene.

The chain employs TRBV6-1 and TRBJ2-2; D is uncertain. V lost 1 base to trimming and J lost 0 bases, with 9 bases between them. This CDR3 comprises 16 residues. Looked up from germline, CDR1 is MNHNS and CDR2 is SASEGT. The CDR3 coding sequence is TGTGCCAGCAGTGAAGAGGCGGCCTCGAACACCGGGGAGCTGTTTTTT. It encodes CASSEEAASNTGELFF.

This clone was observed a few times. The CDR3: CASSPGGPYEQYF. The CDR3 DNA reads as TGTGCCAGCAGCCCCGGCGGGCCCTACGAGCAGTACTTC. V usage is TRBV7-6 and J usage is TRBJ2-7, with D possibly being TRBD2 (5 bases). The V gene lost 5 bases and the J gene lost 2 bases, with 10 bases spanning the gap. The CDR3 has 13 residues. From germline, CDR1 is SGHVS and CDR2 FNYEAQ.

This rearrangement joins TRBV25-1 to TRBJ1-1, with 8 bases identical to TRBD1. The CDR3 sequence is 14 residues long. The junction had 6 bases not matched to a gene; V was cut back by 5 bases and J by 4 bases. Germline CDR1 reads MGHDK; CDR2 reads SYGVNS. The CDR3: CASSPTGGGTEAFF. The CDR3 DNA sequence: TGTGCCAGCAGTCCCACAGGGGGTGGCACTGAAGCTTTCTTT. Full variable domain (remainder filled in from reference TRBV25-1 and TRBJ1-1): EADIYQTPRYLVIGTGKKITLECSQTMGHDKMYWYQQDPGMELHLIHYSYGVNSTEKGDLSSESTVSRIRTEHFPLTLESARPSHTSQYLCASSPTGGGTEAFFGQGTRLTVV.

The chain is built from TRBV7-2 and TRBJ1-4, with D possibly being TRBD1 (6 bases). Germline V gene data show CDR1 as SGHTA and CDR2 as FQGNSA. The CDR3 is 15 residues long. Deletions cut 3 bases from V and 1 base from J, with 9 bases between. Here the CDR3 DNA reads TGTGCCAGCAGCTTGCACAGGGTAACTAATGAAAAACTGTTTTTT. It encodes CASSLHRVTNEKLFF.

J is TRBJ1-1 and V is TRBV30, with 7 nucleotides matching TRBD1. CDR3 length equals 12 residues. V gave up 1 base and J gave up 13 bases; unmatched junction bases: 9. Germline V gene data show CDR1 as GTSNPN and CDR2 as SVGIG (reference sequence). This CDR3 reads CAWSGDRESVFF. As DNA, the CDR3 is TGTGCCTGGAGTGGCGACAGGGAGAGTGTTTTCTTT.

The chain links TRBV27 to TRBJ2-5; tentative D call: TRBD1 (5 bases). Germline CDR1 reads MNHEY; CDR2 reads SMNVEV (reference sequence). Trimming pared 5 bases from V and 5 bases from J, leaving 12 bases between. The CDR3 covers 13 residues. The CDR3: CASSQGFWETQYF. In nucleotides, the CDR3 is TGTGCCAGCAGTCAGGGTTTTTGGGAGACCCAGTACTTC.